The next 19 T cell receptor beta chains were all read from a single sample in a study of memory CD4+ T cells and cytomegalovirus serostatus. TCRdb keeps only in-frame clones here, not all; method: immunoSEQ multiplex PCR. The sample carries tens of thousands of clones, 65% to 85% recorded once. Single viable CD3+CD4+CD8-CD45RO+ cells were sorted as the memory CD4+ T cells. The sample taken for sequencing was memory CD4+ T cells from blood. Receptor source: an adult in good health and CMV-seronegative.

This clone was observed once. V and J are TRBV5-6 and TRBJ1-1; a weak D match, TRBD1 (5 bases). V lost 3 bases and J 2 bases, leaving 8 bases between the germline ends. Germline loops: CDR1 SGHDT, CDR2 YYEEEE. This CDR3 region has 13 residues. CDR3 in DNA: TGTGCCAGCAGCTCTGGACACAACACTGAAGCTTTCTTT. The encoded protein is CASSSGHNTEAFF. Full variable domain (rest looked up from reference TRBV5-6 and TRBJ1-1): DAGVTQSPTHLIKTRGQQVTLRCSPKSGHDTVSWYQQALGQGPQFIFQYYEEEERQRGNFPDRFSGHQFPNYSSELNVNALLLGDSALYLCASSSGHNTEAFFGQGTRLTVV.

The gene calls are TRBV7-2 and TRBJ2-6; no clear D. Per germline, CDR1 SGHTA and CDR2 FQGNSA. With 6 bases removed from V and 2 bases from J, the gap between germline ends came to 8 bases. The CDR3 runs 14 residues. This CDR3 reads CASRSAAGANVLTF. The CDR3 DNA reads as TGTGCCAGCAGATCGGCGGCTGGGGCCAACGTCCTGACTTTC.

This clone was observed once. V and J are TRBV7-2 and TRBJ1-2, with 7 bases identical to TRBD1. V lost 5 bases to trimming and J lost 1 base; unmatched junction nucleotides: 7. The CDR3 has 15 residues. Germline loops: CDR1 SGHTA, CDR2 FQGNSA. The CDR3 here is CASSRDRQVNYGYTF. CDR3 nucleotide sequence: TGTGCCAGCAGCCGGGACAGACAAGTTAACTATGGCTACACCTTC.

By proportion, this clone is medium-sized. The chain uses TRBV7-9 and TRBJ1-2, with TRBD1 matching 8 bases. The CDR3 is 16 residues long. V lost 5 bases and J lost 6; bases outside the gene matches: 14. Per the germline V gene, CDR1 is SEHNR and CDR2 is FQNEAQ (reference sequence). Here the CDR3 reads CASSPNLRQGLHGYTF. The CDR3 DNA reads as TGTGCCAGCAGCCCGAATTTGAGACAGGGGCTCCATGGCTACACCTTC.

The rearrangement links TRBV5-4 to TRBJ2-1; D perhaps matches TRBD2 (6 bases). This CDR3 region has 15 residues. Germline CDR1 is SGHNT and CDR2 is YYREEE (reference sequence). Trimming cost V 3 bases and J 7 bases, with 17 bases left between them. CDR3 region: CASSSGEGMGNEQFF. CDR3 sequence (DNA): TGTGCCAGCAGCTCGGGGGAAGGTATGGGGAATGAGCAGTTCTTC.

The chain joins TRBV28 to TRBJ1-2; no clear D. The V end lost 1 base, the J end lost 5 bases, and 5 bases lay between the germline ends. The germline V gene has CDR1 MDHEN and CDR2 SYDVKM. CDR3 size: 12 residues. In DNA, the CDR3 is TGTGCCAGCAGTTTATTAGGGTATGGCTACACCTTC. Translating gives CASSLLGYGYTF.

This rearrangement joins TRBV5-4 to TRBJ2-7; no reliable D call. The ends were cut back, 0 bases at V and 1 base at J, with 5 bases in the middle. Germline V CDR1 and CDR2: SGHNT, YYREEE (reference sequence). The CDR3 has 13 residues. The CDR3 spells CASSLVGSYEQYF. The CDR3 bases are TGTGCCAGCAGCTTGGTCGGTTCCTACGAGCAGTACTTC.

This chain joins TRBV18 and TRBJ1-4; D is uncertain. CDR1 and CDR2 (germline): KGHSH, LQKENI. The CDR3 runs to 14 residues. V dropped 0 bases and J dropped 1 base, with 3 bases sitting between them. Here the CDR3 reads CASSPPLTNEKLFF. The DNA for the CDR3 is TGTGCCAGCTCACCACCCCTAACTAATGAAAAACTGTTTTTT.

This chain links TRBV12-5 with TRBJ1-6; D is unclear. This CDR3 region has 17 residues. Germline V gene data show CDR1 as LGHNT and CDR2 as FRNRAP. The ends were cut back, 6 bases at V and 0 bases at J, with 15 bases in the middle. The CDR3 DNA follows: TGTGCTAGTGGCCTTGGACTCGCGAGCTCCTATAATTCACCCCTCCACTTT. Translated: CASGLGLASSYNSPLHF.

This chain connects TRBV6-5 to TRBJ2-1; D is ambiguous. CDR1 is MNHEY and CDR2 is SVGAGI in the germline V gene. This CDR3 is 16 amino acids long. The V gene lost 2 bases and the J gene lost 3 bases, with 14 bases spanning the gap. The CDR3 region is CASSYSRTDDYNEQFF. Here the CDR3 DNA reads TGTGCCAGCAGTTACAGCCGAACGGACGACTACAATGAGCAGTTCTTC.

The rearrangement uses TRBV5-6 and TRBJ2-1, with 7 bases aligning to TRBD2. The germline CDR1 and CDR2 sequences are SGHDT and YYEEEE. V lost 4 bases, J lost 5 bases, and 9 bases stayed unmatched. The CDR3 is 15 amino acids. CDR3 nucleotides: TGTGCCAGCAGCGTCGAGCGCGCGGGGGACAATGAGCAGTTCTTC. Its protein product is CASSVERAGDNEQFF.

This clone is a singleton in its sample. The V and J genes are TRBV6-5 and TRBJ1-1; D not certain. Germline V CDR1 and CDR2: MNHEY, SVGAGI. CDR3 length: 13 residues. The germline V and J ends were trimmed by 0 bases and 0 bases, with 2 bases remaining between them. In DNA, the CDR3 is TGTGCCAGCAGTTACTCCCTGAACACTGAAGCTTTCTTT. Its translation is CASSYSLNTEAFF.

CDR3 protein: CASSWKGGETQYF. The DNA for the CDR3 is TGTGCCAGCAGCTGGAAGGGGGGGGAGACCCAGTACTTC. The J gene is TRBJ2-5, the V gene TRBV5-4, with D possibly being TRBD2 (7 bases). With 3 bases removed from V and 5 bases from J, the gap between germline ends came to 11 bases. Germline V gene lookup returns CDR1 SGHNT and CDR2 YYREEE (reference sequence). This CDR3 region has 13 residues.

This clone appeared a few times. The chain is built from TRBV7-3 and TRBJ2-3, with 7 bases lining up with TRBD2. After removal of 4 bases from V and 2 bases from J, the junction contained 3 bases not matched to a gene. Germline V gene sequence: CDR1 SGHTA, CDR2 FQGTGA. This CDR3 has 14 amino acids. The CDR3 sequence: CASSSGGFTDTQYF. The CDR3 nucleotides read TGTGCCAGCAGCTCGGGGGGATTCACAGATACGCAGTATTTT.

The chain is built from TRBV29-1 and TRBJ2-3; 9 bases align to TRBD2. This CDR3 has 13 amino acids. After removal of 7 bases from V and 6 bases from J, the junction contained 8 bases not matched to a gene. The germline V gene encodes CDR1 SQVTM and CDR2 ANQGSEA. CDR3 DNA sequence: TGCAGCGCGGAGAGCGGGGGGCAGGATACGCAGTATTTT. Translating gives CSAESGGQDTQYF.

The chain combines TRBV18 with TRBJ2-5; tentative D call: TRBD2 (5 bases). Germline V gene data show CDR1 as KGHSH and CDR2 as LQKENI. The CDR3 runs to 15 residues. Trimming cost V 3 bases and J 5 bases, with 16 bases left between them. The CDR3 bases are TGTGCCAGCTCACCCCGCGAGGGCTCGGTCGAGACCCAGTACTTC. Its translation is CASSPREGSVETQYF.

This clone showed up just a few times. The junction differs from germline at one of its ends, possibly a read error. The chain combines TRBV11-2 with TRBJ2-7; no reliable D call. The length of the CDR3 is 14 residues. CDR1 and CDR2 from the germline V gene are SGHAT and FQNNGV. The CDR3 coding sequence is TGTGCCAGCAGCCTAGATCACCCTAGGGCCGAGCAGTACTTC. Amino acid sequence: CASSLDHPRAEQYF.

J is TRBJ1-6 and V is TRBV7-9, with D possibly TRBD1 on 5 matching bases. Between the trimmed V and J ends, which lost 5 bases and 5 bases, there was a span of 13 bases. The CDR3 length is 15 residues. CDR1 and CDR2 (germline): SEHNR, FQNEAQ (reference sequence). The CDR3 spells CASSLGQVDNSPLHF. CDR3 DNA: TGTGCCAGCAGCCTTGGACAAGTAGATAATTCACCCCTCCACTTT. Together with reference TRBV7-9 and TRBJ1-6, the CDR3 gives the full variable domain: DTGVSQNPRHKITKRGQNVTFRCDPISEHNRLYWYRQTLGQGPEFLTYFQNEAQLEKSRLLSDRFSAERPKGSFSTLEIQRTEQGDSAMYLCASSLGQVDNSPLHFGNGTRLTVT.

This clone was detected only a few times. The chain links TRBV28 to TRBJ2-4; the D gene is possibly TRBD1 (5 bases). This CDR3 is 17 amino acids long. Germline V lookup: CDR1 MDHEN, CDR2 SYDVKM. V lost 4 bases to trimming and J lost 1 base, with 17 bases between them. CDR3 region: CASSSSGQSFAKNIQYF. In DNA form, the CDR3 reads TGTGCCAGCAGTTCTTCAGGGCAGAGCTTTGCCAAAAACATTCAGTACTTC.